This T cell receptor (beta chain) comes out of a study of lymphopenia after photon versus proton radiotherapy. Regarding this clone: As yet, its antigen is unknown.

This CDR3 has 14 residues. The germline V gene has CDR1 MNHNS and CDR2 SASEGT. The ends were cut back, 4 bases at V and 3 bases at J, with 10 bases in the middle. General study results and limits: Only patients who died were analyzed for survival; proton advantage is unproven. Photon-treated patients lost naive T cells and TCR diversity; proton-treated stayed stable. Post-nadir TCR diversity decline inversely tracked overall survival among those who died. Post-nadir diversity loss with photons came from oligoclonal expansion, particularly CD8+ Temra cells.

Produced via immunoSEQ multiplex PCR; TCRdb's table is partial and in-frame only. The sample yields 15,000 to 20,000 clones, 75% to 90% seen once. The clonotype comes from an older woman with cholangiocarcinoma. Some clones in this sample may be carry-over from other donors' samples. Specimen: peripheral blood, collected from a patient treated with proton-based radiotherapy. V and J are TRBV6-1 and TRBJ1-5; no firm D call. This CDR3 reads CASSVGGSNQPQHF. The CDR3 nucleotides read TGTGCCAGCAGTGTAGGCGGATCCAATCAGCCCCAGCATTTT.